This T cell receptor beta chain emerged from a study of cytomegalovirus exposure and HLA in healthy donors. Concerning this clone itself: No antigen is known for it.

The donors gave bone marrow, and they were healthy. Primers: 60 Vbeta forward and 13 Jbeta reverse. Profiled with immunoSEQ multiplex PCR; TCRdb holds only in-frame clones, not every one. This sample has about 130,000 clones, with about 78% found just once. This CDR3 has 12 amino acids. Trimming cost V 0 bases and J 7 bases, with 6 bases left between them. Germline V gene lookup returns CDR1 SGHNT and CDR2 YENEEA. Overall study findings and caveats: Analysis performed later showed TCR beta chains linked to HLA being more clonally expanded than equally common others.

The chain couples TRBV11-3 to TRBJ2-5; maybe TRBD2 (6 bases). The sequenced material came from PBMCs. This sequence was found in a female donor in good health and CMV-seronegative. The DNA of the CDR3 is TGTGCCAGCAGCTTAGAGGGGGGGACCCAGTACTTC. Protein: CASSLEGGTQYF.